In this sample, the clone carrying this T cell receptor (beta chain) turned up a few times. This specimen belongs to a study of blood T cells in healthy people across ages. There were healthy Caucasian individuals from Russia, aged roughly 6 to 90, serving as donors. Peripheral blood from each donor was collected in a volume of 9.5 to 10 milliliters. The CDR3 loop spans 15 amino acids. The germline gives CDR1 LGHNA, CDR2 YNFKEQ. The V and J ends lost 5 bases and 7 bases, in that order; junction bases with no gene match: 7. A second PCR of roughly 7 to 11 cycles used a sample-barcoded 5' primer and a J-beta primer mix. TCRdb redid the calling of the 5' RACE reads with MiXCR, one entry per CDR3 protein. The sample records about 560,000 distinct CDR3 sequences, 27% being singletons. This sample also appeared in a second study, on T cells of mothers and their children. That source adds: The yield was over 8 million TCR beta CDR3 reads from each mother and some 3 million from each child. Unrelated mother-child pairs always had slightly, but never significantly, lower normalized overlap than related pairs.

This sequence originates from a boy younger than 10 in good health. Sequenced material: blood. This sequence joins TRBV4-2 and TRBJ2-7; 14 nucleotides agree with TRBD2. The chain's CDR3 is CASSKTSGGEWEQYF. As DNA, the CDR3 is TGTGCCAGCAGCAAGACTAGCGGGGGGGAGTGGGAGCAGTACTTC.